This is a list of T cell receptor beta chains from one sample in a study of T cells in localized non-small cell lung cancer. Profiled with immunoSEQ multiplex PCR; TCRdb holds only in-frame clones, not every one. The sample has 70,000 to 75,000 clones, roughly 83% seen once. The source was peripheral blood, collected before any cancer treatment. The receptors were gathered from a female donor aged 60 or older with stage I lung adenocarcinoma. The CDR3 runs from the conserved cysteine through the conserved F or W. The D gene is left open where the match is weak. Clone size is given for some rows only: seen once, a few or many times, or a class if the clone is expanded.

13 | . | TRBJ2-2 | . | TRBV6-6 | TGTGCCAGCAGTTATGGCTCCCTGGGGGAGCTGTTTTTT | CASSYGSLGELFF
16 | TRBD1 | TRBJ1-1 | . | TRBV7-9 | TGTGCCAGCCTACTTACCGGGACAGGGACCGACACTGAAGCTTTCTTT | CASLLTGTGTDTEAFF
13 | . | TRBJ1-2 | . | TRBV10-3 | TGTGCCATCAGCGTCGACAGGCACAATGGCTACACCTTC | CAISVDRHNGYTF
15 | TRBD1 | TRBJ2-5 | . | TRBV5-6 | TGTGCCAGCAGCATAGGACAGGGGGGTCAAGAGACCCAGTACTTC | CASSIGQGGQETQYF
15 | . | TRBJ2-5 | . | TRBV11-2 | TGTGCCAGCAGCTTAGTTGGGGGAAGACAAGAGACCCAGTACTTC | CASSLVGGRQETQYF
12 | . | TRBJ2-7 | . | TRBV19 | TGTGCCAGTAGTATAGATCAGGGGGAGCAGTACTTC | CASSIDQGEQYF
15 | . | TRBJ2-7 | . | TRBV5-6 | TGTGCCAGCAGCCATACGGACAGCGACCACTACGAGCAGTACTTC | CASSHTDSDHYEQYF
12 | . | TRBJ1-1 | . | TRBV28 | TGTGCCAGCGGGGGGGCCGACACTGAAGCTTTCTTT | CASGGADTEAFF
14 | TRBD1 | TRBJ1-1 | once | TRBV7-9 | TGTGCCAGCAGCTCGCGACAGGGGGTGGAAGAAGCTTTCTTT | CASSSRQGVEEAFF
14 | . | TRBJ1-6 | once | TRBV6-5 | TGTGCCAGCACTGGGCTTCAGGGCGGTTCACCCCTCCACTTT | CASTGLQGGSPLHF